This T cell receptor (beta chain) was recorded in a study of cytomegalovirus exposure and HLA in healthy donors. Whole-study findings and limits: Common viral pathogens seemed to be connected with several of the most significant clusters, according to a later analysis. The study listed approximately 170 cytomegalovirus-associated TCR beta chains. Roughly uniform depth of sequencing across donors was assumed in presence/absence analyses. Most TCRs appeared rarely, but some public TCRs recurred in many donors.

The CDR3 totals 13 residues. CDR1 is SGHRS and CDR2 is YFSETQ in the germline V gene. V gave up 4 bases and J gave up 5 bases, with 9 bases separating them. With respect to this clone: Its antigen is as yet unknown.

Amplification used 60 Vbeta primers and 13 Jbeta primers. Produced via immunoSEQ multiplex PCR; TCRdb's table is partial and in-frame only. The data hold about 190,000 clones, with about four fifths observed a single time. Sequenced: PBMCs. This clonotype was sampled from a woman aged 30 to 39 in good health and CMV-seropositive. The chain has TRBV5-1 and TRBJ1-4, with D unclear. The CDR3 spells CASSPGGNEKLFF. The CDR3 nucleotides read TGCGCCAGCAGCCCCGGAGGAAATGAAAAACTGTTTTTT.